These 29 T cell receptor beta chains were sequenced from one sample in a study of blood T cell repertoires in COVID-19. The table came from immunoSEQ multiplex PCR; TCRdb's copy has only in-frame clones and leaves some out. The table records fewer than 350,000 clones, around 87% of them present only once. Sequencing input: peripheral blood. Receptors were obtained from a woman aged 25 to 39 who had recovered from COVID-19.

The chain uses TRBV30 and TRBJ2-2, with D hard to call. There are 13 residues in the CDR3. V lost 2 bases, J lost 1 base, and 5 bases lay in between. CDR1 GTSNPN and CDR2 SVGIG come from the germline V gene (reference sequence). CDR3 amino acids: CAWSTGNTGELFF. The CDR3 nucleotides are TGTGCCTGGAGTACGGGGAACACCGGGGAGCTGTTTTTT.

The chain uses TRBV18 and TRBJ2-2; tentatively, D is TRBD1 (6 bases). V was cut by 6 bases and J by 4 bases, with 24 bases left in between. The CDR3 contains 18 residues. Germline lookup yields CDR1 KGHSH and CDR2 LQKENI. CDR3 residues: CASSPIRGPEIGTGELFF. CDR3 sequence (DNA): TGTGCCAGCTCCCCGATCAGGGGACCTGAGATTGGCACCGGGGAGCTGTTTTTT.

The V and J genes are TRBV15 and TRBJ2-2; 8 bases map to TRBD1. The CDR3 is 13 amino acids. Germline V gene lookup returns CDR1 LNHNV and CDR2 YYDKDF (reference sequence). Trimming removed 11 bases from V and 4 bases from J; junction bases left unmatched: 6. For the CDR3, the DNA is TGTGCCTCGACTACAGGGGGCACCGGGGAGCTGTTTTTT. Amino acids: CASTTGGTGELFF.

The J gene is TRBJ2-1, the V gene TRBV28; 10 nucleotides match TRBD2. V shed 2 bases and J 4 bases; nucleotides not matched to a gene: 5. The CDR3 has 16 amino acids. Germline CDR1 MDHEN, CDR2 SYDVKM. The CDR3 DNA reads TGTGCCAGCAGTTTAGGGAGCGGGGGGGTGTACAATGAGCAGTTCTTC. Protein product: CASSLGSGGVYNEQFF.

This clone is a singleton in its sample. The CDR3 region has the DNA TGTGCCAGTAGAGTGTATGGGGGGAGCACAGATACGCAGTATTTT. Translation: CASRVYGGSTDTQYF. The chain has TRBV19 and TRBJ2-3; possible D gene TRBD2, 6 bases. Trimming took 6 bases from V and 0 from J, leaving 13 bases between them. CDR1 and CDR2 from the germline V gene are LNHDA and SQIVND (reference sequence). The CDR3 length is 15 residues.

This chain connects TRBV6-5 to TRBJ1-5, with 9 bases lining up with TRBD1. CDR3 length equals 15 residues. Germline trimming cut 4 bases from V and 7 bases from J; bases unmatched to any gene: 8. Germline V gives CDR1 MNHEY, CDR2 SVGAGI. CDR3 residues: CASSSGQGSYQPQHF. Here the CDR3 DNA reads TGTGCCAGCAGTTCCGGACAGGGGAGTTACCAGCCCCAGCATTTT.

The gene calls are TRBV24-1 and TRBJ2-3; TRBD1 matches at 8 bases. The germline V gene encodes CDR1 KGHDR and CDR2 SFDVKD. The CDR3 sequence is 17 residues long. V gave up 3 bases and J gave up 3 bases; unmatched junction bases: 10. The chain's CDR3 is CATSDPTGGRGTDTQYF. The CDR3 region has the DNA TGTGCCACCAGTGATCCAACAGGGGGTAGAGGGACAGATACGCAGTATTTT.

V is TRBV7-2 and J is TRBJ2-5, with 9 bases lining up with TRBD2. Germline CDR1 and CDR2: SGHTA and FQGNSA. V lost 5 bases, J lost 2 bases, and 18 bases stayed unmatched. The CDR3 has 19 amino acids. In DNA form, the CDR3 reads TGTGCCAGCAGCAGTATCCGACAGGAGCGCGGGAGGGGTCAAGAGACCCAGTACTTC. The encoded protein is CASSSIRQERGRGQETQYF.

The genes are TRBV30 and TRBJ1-1, with D possibly TRBD1 on 6 matching bases. Germline CDR1 and CDR2: GTSNPN and SVGIG (reference sequence). Trimming pared 4 bases from V and 10 bases from J, leaving 13 bases between. The CDR3 has 11 residues. CDR3 sequence (DNA): TGTGCCTGGAAAACAGGGTGGGGAGCTTTCTTT. Protein: CAWKTGWGAFF.

The chain links TRBV4-3 to TRBJ2-7, with 8 bases aligning to TRBD2. V was pared by 0 bases and J by 0 bases, with 7 bases of the junction left unmatched. The CDR3 covers 17 residues. The germline V gene encodes CDR1 LGHNA and CDR2 YSLEER. CDR3 amino acids: CASSQDRGGRSSYEQYF. The CDR3 nucleotides read TGCGCCAGCAGCCAAGATCGGGGCGGGAGGAGCTCCTACGAGCAGTACTTC.

V and J are TRBV6-2 or TRBV6-3 and TRBJ1-2; 8 positions match TRBD1. Germline trimming cut 0 bases from V and 8 bases from J; bases unmatched to any gene: 5. The length of the CDR3 is 14 residues. Germline V lookup: CDR1 MNHEY, CDR2 SVGEGT. CDR3 residues: CASSYSGQGVGYTF. In DNA form, the CDR3 reads TGTGCCAGCAGTTACTCTGGACAGGGAGTAGGCTACACCTTC.

CDR3 loop: CASLEENTIYF. The CDR3, as DNA: TGTGCCAGCCTGGAGGAGAACACCATATATTTT. This sequence joins TRBV6-5 and TRBJ1-3, with no clear D. Germline CDR1 MNHEY, CDR2 SVGAGI. The CDR3 has 11 residues. V was pared by 8 bases and J by 7 bases, with 9 bases between.

This rearrangement joins TRBV6-1 to TRBJ2-6, with D perhaps TRBD2 (5 bases). Deletions cut 2 bases from V and 0 bases from J, with 14 bases between. Per the germline V gene, CDR1 is MNHNS and CDR2 is SASEGT. CDR3 size: 18 residues. CDR3 sequence: CASSELTGFLSGANVLTF. The CDR3 coding sequence is TGTGCCAGCAGTGAACTAACGGGGTTCCTCTCTGGGGCCAACGTCCTGACTTTC.

The V and J genes are TRBV29-1 and TRBJ1-1; no clear D gene. The germline gives CDR1 SQVTM, CDR2 ANQGSEA. This CDR3 is 11 amino acids long. The V end lost 5 bases, the J end lost 0 bases, and 4 bases lay between the germline ends. CDR3 amino acids: CSVSVNTEAFF. CDR3 nucleotides: TGCAGCGTTTCAGTGAACACTGAAGCTTTCTTT.

J is TRBJ2-1 and V is TRBV4-1; tentatively, D is TRBD2 (6 bases). The CDR3 loop spans 16 amino acids. Trimming shortened V by 0 bases and J by 11 bases, and 20 bases separated the two germline ends. Germline V CDR1 and CDR2: MGHRA, YSYEKL. The CDR3 sequence is CASSQDGGPAPGQQFF. DNA for the CDR3: TGCGCCAGCAGCCAAGATGGAGGGCCAGCCCCAGGGCAGCAGTTCTTC.

The chain combines TRBV7-9 with TRBJ2-3; D is unclear. Germline V lookup: CDR1 SEHNR, CDR2 FQNEAQ (reference sequence). The CDR3 sequence is 13 residues long. V was trimmed by 5 bases and J by 0 bases, leaving 6 bases between them. CDR3 amino acids: CASSPGSTDTQYF. CDR3 DNA sequence: TGTGCCAGCAGCCCCGGGAGCACAGATACGCAGTATTTT.

The V gene is TRBV6-2 or TRBV6-3, the J gene TRBJ2-5, with a possible D match to TRBD2 (5 bases). Trimming shortened V by 6 bases and J by 4 bases, and 12 bases separated the two germline ends. The CDR3 is 13 amino acids. Germline values: CDR1 MNHEY, CDR2 SVGEGT. This CDR3 is CASSSRRAETQYF. The CDR3 bases are TGTGCCAGCAGCTCCAGGCGGGCAGAGACCCAGTACTTC.

The chain couples TRBV9 to TRBJ1-3, with TRBD1 matching 8 bases. V shed 7 bases and J 4 bases; nucleotides not matched to a gene: 4. CDR1 SGDLS and CDR2 YYNGEE come from the germline V gene. The CDR3 contains 13 residues. CDR3 protein: CASDGQGGNTIYF. The CDR3 DNA is TGTGCCAGCGACGGACAGGGAGGAAACACCATATATTTT.

The chain uses TRBV12-3 or TRBV12-4 and TRBJ1-1; D is unclear. This CDR3 spans 12 amino acids. The V and J ends lost 3 bases and 8 bases respectively, with 10 bases between them. The CDR3 loop is CASSFGSIEAFF. The CDR3 DNA sequence: TGTGCCAGCAGTTTTGGGAGTATAGAAGCTTTCTTT.

This clone was counted between two and nine times. The genes are TRBV14 and TRBJ1-1; 7 nucleotides agree with TRBD1. V lost 4 bases to trimming and J lost 5 bases; unmatched junction nucleotides: 7. Per germline, CDR1 SGHDN and CDR2 FVKESK. This CDR3 has 14 amino acids. DNA of the CDR3: TGTGCCAGCAGCCTCCGACAGGGAAGGACTGAAGCTTTCTTT. Protein sequence: CASSLRQGRTEAFF.

The chain carries TRBV19 and TRBJ1-4; no reliable D call. CDR1 LNHDA and CDR2 SQIVND come from the germline V gene (reference sequence). CDR3 length: 17 residues. Trimming stripped 1 base from V and 2 bases from J, with 14 bases between. Here the CDR3 DNA reads TGTGCCAGTAGTATAGGCGGGATGTCGTCTACTAATGAAAAACTGTTTTTT. It specifies CASSIGGMSSTNEKLFF.

This sequence joins TRBV2 and TRBJ2-7, with a possible D match to TRBD1 (6 bases). Germline CDR1 reads SNHLY; CDR2 reads FYNNEI. The CDR3 consists of 12 residues. With 5 bases removed from V and 6 bases from J, the gap between germline ends came to 11 bases. In DNA, the CDR3 is TGTGCCAGCAGTCCACAGGGCCCCGAGCAGTACTTC. This gives the protein CASSPQGPEQYF.

This chain joins TRBV19 and TRBJ1-5; TRBD1 might be the D (5 bases). This CDR3 is built from 15 residues. Between the trimmed V and J ends, which lost 5 bases and 0 bases, there was a span of 11 bases. Looked up from germline, CDR1 is LNHDA and CDR2 is SQIVND (reference sequence). CDR3 loop: CASSADSYSNQPQHF. In DNA form, the CDR3 reads TGTGCCAGTAGTGCCGACAGTTATAGCAATCAGCCCCAGCATTTT.

V and J are TRBV5-5 and TRBJ2-3; tentative D call: TRBD2 (5 bases). Germline V gives CDR1 SGHKS, CDR2 YYEKEE (reference sequence). V dropped 2 bases and J dropped 4 bases, with 14 bases sitting between them. This CDR3 has 15 amino acids. CDR3 bases: TGTGCCAGCAGCTTCGAGGGCAGGCAAGCAGATACGCAGTATTTT. This codes for CASSFEGRQADTQYF. Based on the CDR3 plus reference TRBV5-5 and TRBJ2-3, the full variable domain is DAGVTQSPTHLIKTRGQQVTLRCSPISGHKSVSWYQQVLGQGPQFIFQYYEKEERGRGNFPDRFSARQFPNYSSELNVNALLLGDSALYLCASSFEGRQADTQYFGPGTRLTVL.

V gene TRBV7-9 combines with J gene TRBJ2-7; 8 positions agree with TRBD1. This CDR3 is 14 amino acids long. With 4 bases clipped from V and 1 base from J, the junction kept 3 bases outside the gene matches. Germline CDR1 SEHNR, CDR2 FQNEAQ (reference sequence). The CDR3 sequence: CASSWTGRSYEQYF. CDR3 DNA sequence: TGTGCCAGCAGCTGGACAGGGAGGTCCTACGAGCAGTACTTC.

The rearrangement links TRBV5-1 to TRBJ2-7; D uncertain. Trimming left V 3 bases short and J 0 bases short, with 10 bases between. The germline V gene has CDR1 SGHRS and CDR2 YFSETQ. The CDR3 extends over 14 amino acids. Written as DNA, the CDR3 is TGCGCCAGCAGCTCCCAGTCTCCCTCCTACGAGCAGTACTTC. Amino acids: CASSSQSPSYEQYF.

CDR3 in amino acids: CASSIRGRVYEQFF. In DNA form, the CDR3 reads TGTGCCAGTAGTATACGTGGGAGGGTTTATGAGCAGTTCTTC. The V call is TRBV19, the J call TRBJ2-1, with 7 bases lining up with TRBD2. The ends lost 2 bases at V and 8 bases at J; junction bases unmatched: 6. The CDR3 runs to 14 residues. From germline, CDR1 is LNHDA and CDR2 SQIVND (reference sequence).

The table lists this clone with a count of one. The chain couples TRBV6-6 to TRBJ2-5; a possible D gene is TRBD2 (6 bases). This CDR3 has 11 residues. Germline V lookup: CDR1 MNHNY, CDR2 SVGAGI (reference sequence). V dropped 9 bases and J dropped 5 bases, with 10 bases sitting between them. CDR3 sequence reads: CASGGGETQYF. The CDR3 DNA reads as TGTGCCAGTGGCGGAGGGGAGACCCAGTACTTC.

This chain connects TRBV5-1 to TRBJ2-7; D is unresolved. Germline CDR1 is SGHRS and CDR2 is YFSETQ. V was clipped by 2 bases and J by 3 bases, with 9 bases between them. The CDR3 covers 13 residues. CDR3 bases: TGCGCCAGCAGCTTTGGCGGAAACTACGAGCAGTACTTC. Its translation: CASSFGGNYEQYF.